The source of this T cell receptor beta chain is a study of blood T cell repertoires in COVID-19. This table comes from immunoSEQ multiplex PCR, and its TCRdb copy is limited to in-frame clones, with some not included. The sample consists of tens of thousands of clones, 80% to 90% of them appearing once. CDR3 length: 13 amino acids. Looked up from germline, CDR1 is SGDLS and CDR2 is YYNGEE. The V gene lost 1 base and the J gene lost 9 bases, with 8 bases spanning the gap. The sequence came from a woman aged 55-69 years with COVID-19, enrolled during active disease. Sequencing used peripheral blood. J is TRBJ1-6 and V is TRBV9; D gene uncertain. In DNA, the CDR3 is TGTGCCAGCAGCGTAACTCTAACTTCACCCCTCCACTTT. It yields the protein CASSVTLTSPLHF.